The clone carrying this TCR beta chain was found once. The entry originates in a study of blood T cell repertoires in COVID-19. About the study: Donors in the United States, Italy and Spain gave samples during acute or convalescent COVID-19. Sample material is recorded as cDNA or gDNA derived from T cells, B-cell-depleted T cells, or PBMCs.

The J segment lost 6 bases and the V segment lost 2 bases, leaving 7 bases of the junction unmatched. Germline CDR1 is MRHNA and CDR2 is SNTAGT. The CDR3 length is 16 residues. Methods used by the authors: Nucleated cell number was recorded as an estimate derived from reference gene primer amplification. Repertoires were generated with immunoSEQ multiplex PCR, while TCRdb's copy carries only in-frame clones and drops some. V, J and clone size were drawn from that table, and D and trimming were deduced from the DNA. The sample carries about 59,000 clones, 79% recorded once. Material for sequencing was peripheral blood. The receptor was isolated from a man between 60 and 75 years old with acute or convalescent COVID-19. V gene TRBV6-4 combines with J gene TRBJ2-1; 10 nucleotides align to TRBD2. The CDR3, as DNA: TGTGCCAGCAGTGACACGGCTAGCGGGAGTGTCAATGAGCAGTTCTTC. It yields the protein CASSDTASGSVNEQFF.